Shown below are 5 T cell receptor beta chains from a single sample sequenced in a study of T cells in Graves' hyperthyroidism and ophthalmopathy. RNA transcripts were the template for amplifying TCR beta CDR3 regions. TCR CDR3 regions were first amplified by RT-PCR with HTBI primers. TCRdb re-analysed the multiplex PCR reads in MiXCR, keeping a single row per CDR3 protein. The sample records under 350,000 distinct CDR3 sequences, over 15% being singletons. Sequencing used blood. Every receptor here comes from a woman aged 55-75 years with Graves' ophthalmopathy.

This clonotype came up many times. The V and J genes are TRBV11-2 and TRBJ2-7, with 10 nucleotides matching TRBD2. Germline CDR1 reads SGHAT; CDR2 reads FQNNGV. The length of the CDR3 is 16 residues. V lost 3 bases, J lost 0 bases, and 5 bases stayed unmatched. CDR3: CASSLVSGGFSYEQYF. The CDR3 nucleotides are TGTGCCAGCAGCTTGGTTAGCGGGGGGTTCTCCTACGAGCAGTACTTC.

This clonotype was counted many times. The chain has TRBV19 and TRBJ1-5; TRBD1 matches at 10 bases. Germline V gene lookup returns CDR1 LNHDA and CDR2 SQIVND (reference sequence). With V trimmed by 8 bases and J by 3 bases, 10 bases remained unmatched. This CDR3 comprises 16 residues. CDR3: CASGGFGTGDNQPQHF. The DNA of the CDR3 is TGTGCCAGTGGGGGTTTCGGGACAGGGGACAATCAGCCCCAGCATTTT.

This clonotype turned up a few times. This rearrangement joins TRBV5-1 to TRBJ2-1; 11 bases agree with TRBD1. Per germline, CDR1 SGHRS and CDR2 YFSETQ. J was trimmed by 6 bases and V by 4 bases; bases with no gene match: 9. There are 16 residues in the CDR3. The CDR3 DNA reads TGCGCCAGCAGCGCGGGACCCGGGACAGGGGGCAATGAGCAGTTCTTC. Amino acid sequence: CASSAGPGTGGNEQFF.

This clonotype has a handful of counts. This chain links TRBV20-1 with TRBJ2-1, with D unresolved. Trimming removed 2 bases from V and 0 bases from J, with 5 bases in between. The CDR3 has 13 amino acids. From germline, CDR1 is DFQATT and CDR2 SNEGSKA (reference sequence). In DNA form, the CDR3 reads TGCAGTGCTAGACGGAGCTCCTACAATGAGCAGTTCTTC. The encoded protein is CSARRSSYNEQFF.

This clonotype has ten or more counts. The chain links TRBV12-3 or TRBV12-4 to TRBJ1-1, with D unclear. This CDR3 has 13 amino acids. Trimming took 3 bases from V and 4 from J, leaving 9 bases between them. The CDR3 loop is CASSFNAGTEAFF. The DNA for the CDR3 is TGTGCCAGCAGTTTTAACGCGGGCACTGAAGCTTTCTTT.